The clone carrying this T cell receptor beta chain came up once. The antigen remains undetermined. CDR3 length equals 11 residues. Trimming stripped 3 bases from V and 9 bases from J, with 6 bases between. Germline lookup yields CDR1 SGHAT and CDR2 FQNNGV. The PCR used 60 Vbeta and 13 Jbeta primers. Sequencing used immunoSEQ multiplex PCR; TCRdb keeps in-frame clones, though not all of them. Among 150,000 to 200,000 clones listed, about 83% were seen once. The data derive from a study of cytomegalovirus exposure and HLA in healthy donors. Across the whole study: Unique TCR beta sequences numbering some 110 million came from about 180 million T cells in an earlier analysis.

Study observations and caveats: V- and J-gene trimming in TCR beta was tied to a missense DCLRE1C variant by an analysis performed later. Some highly shared sequence variants likely arose as a pipeline artifact. Further analysis, carried out later, found HLA-associated TCR beta chains more clonally expanded than equally common other chains.

The specimen was PBMCs. The chain has TRBV11-2 and TRBJ2-1; D call uncertain. The sequence derives from a woman aged 25 to 39 in good health and CMV-seropositive. CDR3 nucleotide sequence: TGTGCCAGCAGCTTTTCCGTTGAGCAGTTCTTC. Translation gives CASSFSVEQFF.